This T cell receptor beta chain was identified in a study of blood T cell repertoires in COVID-19 (dated by TCRdb to 2018 to 2021). The study in broad terms: Samples from collaborators originated in the United States, Italy and Spain and spanned both the acute and convalescent phases of COVID-19. HLA class I and class II types, where available, came from metadata supplied by the sample provider rather than from assay-based typing. A de-identified subject ID, COVID-19 status, age in years and sex were almost always included in the sample metadata. Samples were obtained from the ongoing ImmuneRACE study (first 160 participants) and from over 1,000 subjects provided by 6 global collaborators. The dataset comprised deeply sampled blood TCRbeta repertoires from subjects exposed to, actively infected with, or recovered from COVID-19. The material from the prospective study consisted of cDNA or gDNA derived from T cells, B-cell-depleted T cells, or PBMCs. The repertoires were released in a freely available public database meant as a resource for research on the immune response to SARS-CoV-2.

Spanning cysteine to phenylalanine, the CDR3 consists of 13 amino acids. Here the CDR3 DNA is all that survives: 39 bases in frame from base 1. From the germline V gene, CDR1 is KGHSH and CDR2 is LQKENI. The junction carries 18 bases between V and J, which are trimmed by 5 bases and 11 bases respectively. Results and caveats for the whole study, not just this receptor: The amount of clinical and demographic metadata varied by source and participant and was provided uncurated.

To note about this clone: This receptor's antigen is unknown. No much larger clone is present one base from it, and per-base qualities are unavailable.

The immunoSEQ Assay, a bias-controlled multiplex PCR, was used to amplify TCRbeta CDR3 regions from genomic DNA. From the authors' description of their analysis: Within the assay, amplification of reference gene primers was used to estimate how many nucleated cells each sample contained. To quantify the absolute abundance of each unique TCRbeta CDR3 rearrangement, sequence reads were collapsed and filtered. For each sample, productive Simpson clonality was calculated as the square root of Simpson's diversity index over productive rearrangements. The table was pulled from immuneACCESS by TCRdb, which kept in-frame rearrangements only. Such tables lose some clones; where checked, under half of the loss comes from unresolved V genes, and the rest has no known cause. The D gene and trimming were derived from the DNA, and the V and J assignments and clone size from that table. In this sample the table shows fewer than 85,000 clones, approximately 83% of which occur a single time. The top ten clonotypes cover 25% to 30% of the sample.

Each collaborating institution followed its own protocols to collect whole blood in K2EDTA tubes. For TCRbeta analysis, collaborator samples were shipped as frozen whole blood, as isolated PBMCs, or as DNA extracted from either sample type. Sequencing used peripheral blood. The sequence was collected from a human donor in a cohort sampled during active COVID-19. The sequence is built from TRBV18 and TRBJ1-1, with the D gene too uncertain to name. In nucleotides, the sequence is TGTGCCAGCTCAACCGGAGCAGCCCTGTCCGCTTTCTTT. Its amino acids are CASSTGAALSAFF.